A selection of T cell receptor beta chains follows, all from one sample in a study of cytomegalovirus exposure and HLA in healthy donors. Data came from immunoSEQ multiplex PCR; TCRdb stores just in-frame clones and leaves some out. The repertoire has 150,000 to 200,000 clones, around 70% of them found once; the top ten carry 4.5% to 5%. The sample was PBMCs. Receptor source: a man between 18 and 29 years old in good health and CMV-seropositive. Both conserved end residues are part of each CDR3. D genes are given only for firm matches. Some rows mark clone size as missing; the rest say once, few, many or name a class of expanded clone.

d_gene: TRBD1; j_gene: TRBJ1-1; v_gene: TRBV5-4; abundance: .; CDR3aa: CASSGGQGLNTEAFF; CDR3nt: TGTGCCAGCAGCGGCGGACAGGGATTGAACACTGAAGCTTTCTTT
d_gene: TRBD2; j_gene: TRBJ2-2; v_gene: TRBV5-4; abundance: .; CDR3aa: CASSLVLAGPGELFF; CDR3nt: TGTGCCAGCAGCTTGGTCCTAGCGGGCCCCGGGGAGCTGTTTTTT
d_gene: TRBD1; j_gene: TRBJ1-2; v_gene: TRBV11-2; abundance: once; CDR3aa: CASSPTGGSGYTF; CDR3nt: TGTGCCAGCAGCCCGACAGGGGGCTCTGGCTACACCTTC
d_gene: TRBD2; j_gene: TRBJ2-1; v_gene: TRBV11-1; abundance: few; CDR3aa: CASWTSGDTTYNEQFF; CDR3nt: TGTGCCAGCTGGACTAGCGGGGACACGACCTACAATGAGCAGTTCTTC
d_gene: TRBD1; j_gene: TRBJ1-5; v_gene: TRBV15; abundance: .; CDR3aa: CATSRGQGNQPQHF; CDR3nt: TGTGCCACCAGCAGAGGACAGGGTAATCAGCCCCAGCATTTT
d_gene: TRBD1; j_gene: TRBJ1-5; v_gene: TRBV7-9; abundance: .; CDR3aa: CASSLVRQGKIGNQPQHF; CDR3nt: TGTGCCAGCAGCTTAGTGAGACAGGGGAAGATAGGCAATCAGCCCCAGCATTTT
d_gene: TRBD2; j_gene: TRBJ2-5; v_gene: TRBV5-4; abundance: .; CDR3aa: CASSSGGNQETQYF; CDR3nt: TGTGCCAGCAGCTCGGGGGGGAACCAAGAGACCCAGTACTTC
d_gene: .; j_gene: TRBJ2-1; v_gene: TRBV6-1; abundance: .; CDR3aa: CASSGVLRDSRVGQFF; CDR3nt: TGTGCCAGCAGTGGCGTTTTGCGGGATTCACGAGTGGGGCAGTTCTTC
d_gene: .; j_gene: TRBJ1-2; v_gene: TRBV28; abundance: .; CDR3aa: CASSTPQGLYGYTF; CDR3nt: TGTGCCAGCAGTACCCCACAGGGTCTCTATGGCTACACCTTC
d_gene: TRBD2; j_gene: TRBJ2-1; v_gene: TRBV5-1; abundance: .; CDR3aa: CASSLTSGGASEQFF; CDR3nt: TGCGCCAGCAGCTTGACTAGCGGGGGGGCCTCTGAGCAGTTCTTC
d_gene: .; j_gene: TRBJ2-1; v_gene: TRBV19; abundance: .; CDR3aa: CASRGSSYNEQFF; CDR3nt: TGTGCCAGTAGAGGGAGCTCCTACAATGAGCAGTTCTTC
d_gene: .; j_gene: TRBJ1-5; v_gene: TRBV7-8; abundance: .; CDR3aa: CASSSHTNQPQHF; CDR3nt: TGTGCCAGCAGCTCCCACACGAATCAGCCCCAGCATTTT
d_gene: .; j_gene: TRBJ1-3; v_gene: TRBV9; abundance: .; CDR3aa: CASSVSGSGVRGNTIYF; CDR3nt: TGTGCCAGCAGCGTATCGGGGTCGGGTGTGCGAGGAAACACCATATATTTT
d_gene: .; j_gene: TRBJ2-2; v_gene: TRBV5-5; abundance: once; CDR3aa: CASSLSRVQFNTGELFF; CDR3nt: TGTGCCAGCAGCTTAAGTCGGGTCCAGTTTAACACCGGGGAGCTGTTTTTT
d_gene: TRBD1; j_gene: TRBJ2-5; v_gene: TRBV19; abundance: .; CDR3aa: CASSITQGNLKTQYF; CDR3nt: TGTGCCAGTAGTATAACACAGGGGAACCTGAAGACCCAGTACTTC
d_gene: TRBD1; j_gene: TRBJ2-2; v_gene: TRBV11-2; abundance: once; CDR3aa: CASSPWTGGRTGELFF; CDR3nt: TGTGCCAGCAGCCCTTGGACAGGCGGACGCACCGGGGAGCTGTTTTTT
d_gene: .; j_gene: TRBJ2-3; v_gene: TRBV6-5; abundance: few; CDR3aa: CASSPSGDTQYF; CDR3nt: TGTGCCAGCAGCCCCTCGGGAGATACGCAGTATTTT
d_gene: .; j_gene: TRBJ2-1; v_gene: TRBV29-1; abundance: .; CDR3aa: CSVVGQTYNEQFF; CDR3nt: TGCAGCGTTGTAGGACAAACCTACAATGAGCAGTTCTTC
d_gene: TRBD2; j_gene: TRBJ2-1; v_gene: TRBV5-4; abundance: .; CDR3aa: CASSGSGRNYNEQFF; CDR3nt: TGTGCCAGCAGCGGGAGCGGGAGGAACTACAATGAGCAGTTCTTC
d_gene: TRBD1; j_gene: TRBJ1-1; v_gene: TRBV6-5; abundance: .; CDR3aa: CASSRPGQGGSEAFF; CDR3nt: TGTGCCAGCAGCCGGCCGGGACAGGGGGGATCTGAAGCTTTCTTT
d_gene: TRBD2; j_gene: TRBJ2-1; v_gene: TRBV7-6; abundance: .; CDR3aa: CASSLVGGGDEQFF; CDR3nt: TGTGCCAGCAGCTTAGTGGGCGGGGGGGATGAGCAGTTCTTC
d_gene: TRBD1; j_gene: TRBJ1-2; v_gene: TRBV2; abundance: .; CDR3aa: CASSEALGQGLNYGYTF; CDR3nt: TGTGCCAGCAGTGAAGCGTTGGGACAGGGGTTGAACTATGGCTACACCTTC
d_gene: .; j_gene: TRBJ1-3; v_gene: TRBV4-2; abundance: .; CDR3aa: CASSQLQGAKGNTIYF; CDR3nt: TGTGCCAGCAGCCAGCTACAGGGAGCTAAGGGAAACACCATATATTTT
d_gene: TRBD1; j_gene: TRBJ1-1; v_gene: TRBV28; abundance: .; CDR3aa: CASIEQGRHTEAFF; CDR3nt: TGTGCCAGCATAGAACAGGGGAGGCACACTGAAGCTTTCTTT
d_gene: .; j_gene: TRBJ1-1; v_gene: TRBV6-1; abundance: .; CDR3aa: CASSRGKGERTEAFF; CDR3nt: TGTGCCAGCAGTCGGGGGAAAGGGGAGAGAACTGAAGCTTTCTTT
d_gene: .; j_gene: TRBJ1-2; v_gene: TRBV6-1; abundance: .; CDR3aa: CASSEQQGPFYGYTF; CDR3nt: TGTGCCAGCAGTGAACAGCAGGGTCCATTCTATGGCTACACCTTC
d_gene: .; j_gene: TRBJ1-6; v_gene: TRBV27; abundance: few; CDR3aa: CASSLEGWNSPLHF; CDR3nt: TGTGCCAGCAGTTTGGAGGGTTGGAATTCACCCCTCCACTTT
d_gene: .; j_gene: TRBJ1-1; v_gene: TRBV5-5; abundance: few; CDR3aa: CASSSGSRDTEAFF; CDR3nt: TGTGCCAGCAGCTCGGGGAGTCGGGACACTGAAGCTTTCTTT
d_gene: .; j_gene: TRBJ2-2; v_gene: TRBV11-3; abundance: .; CDR3aa: CASGGAPGAGELFF; CDR3nt: TGTGCCAGCGGCGGGGCCCCGGGTGCCGGGGAGCTGTTTTTT
d_gene: .; j_gene: TRBJ1-1; v_gene: TRBV10-2; abundance: .; CDR3aa: CASSFQKSTEAFF; CDR3nt: TGCGCCAGCAGTTTTCAGAAAAGCACTGAAGCTTTCTTT
d_gene: TRBD2; j_gene: TRBJ2-3; v_gene: TRBV7-8; abundance: .; CDR3aa: CASSLSLAGGRHNTQYF; CDR3nt: TGTGCCAGCAGCTTATCCCTAGCGGGGGGCCGACATAATACGCAGTATTTT
d_gene: .; j_gene: TRBJ2-1; v_gene: TRBV5-4; abundance: few; CDR3aa: CASSLQGGSNEQFF; CDR3nt: TGTGCCAGCAGCCTCCAGGGGGGTAGCAATGAGCAGTTCTTC
d_gene: .; j_gene: TRBJ1-2; v_gene: TRBV25-1; abundance: .; CDR3aa: CASSVGQGRGTDGYTF; CDR3nt: TGTGCCAGCAGTGTTGGTCAAGGCAGGGGCACGGATGGCTACACCTTC
d_gene: .; j_gene: TRBJ1-5; v_gene: TRBV2; abundance: once; CDR3aa: CASSALRSQPQHF; CDR3nt: TGTGCCAGCAGCGCCCTGCGGAGTCAGCCCCAGCATTTT
d_gene: .; j_gene: TRBJ1-1; v_gene: TRBV6-5; abundance: .; CDR3aa: CASSYDLGLRREAFF; CDR3nt: TGTGCCAGCAGTTACGACCTGGGGTTGAGGAGGGAGGCTTTCTTT
d_gene: .; j_gene: TRBJ1-3; v_gene: TRBV14; abundance: few; CDR3aa: CASSRTVDRLSGNTIYF; CDR3nt: TGTGCCAGCAGCCGCACCGTCGACAGGCTCTCTGGAAACACCATATATTTT
d_gene: TRBD1; j_gene: TRBJ1-5; v_gene: TRBV27; abundance: .; CDR3aa: CASSTLRGQSNQPQHF; CDR3nt: TGTGCCAGCAGTACGCTACGGGGACAGAGCAATCAGCCCCAGCATTTT